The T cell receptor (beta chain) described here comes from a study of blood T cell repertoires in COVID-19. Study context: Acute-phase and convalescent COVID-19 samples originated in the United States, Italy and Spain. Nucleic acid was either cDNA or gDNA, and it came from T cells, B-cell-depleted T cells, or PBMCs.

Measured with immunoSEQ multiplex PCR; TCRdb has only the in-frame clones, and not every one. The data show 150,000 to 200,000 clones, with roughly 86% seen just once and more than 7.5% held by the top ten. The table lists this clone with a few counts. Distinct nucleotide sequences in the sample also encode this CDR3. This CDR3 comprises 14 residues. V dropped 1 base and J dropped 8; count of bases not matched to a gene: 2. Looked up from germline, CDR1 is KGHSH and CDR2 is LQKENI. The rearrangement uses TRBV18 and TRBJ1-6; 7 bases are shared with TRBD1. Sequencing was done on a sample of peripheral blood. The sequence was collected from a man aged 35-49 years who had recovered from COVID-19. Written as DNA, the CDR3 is TGTGCCAGCTCACCACGCAGGGGGGATTCACCCCTCCACTTT. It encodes CASSPRRGDSPLHF.